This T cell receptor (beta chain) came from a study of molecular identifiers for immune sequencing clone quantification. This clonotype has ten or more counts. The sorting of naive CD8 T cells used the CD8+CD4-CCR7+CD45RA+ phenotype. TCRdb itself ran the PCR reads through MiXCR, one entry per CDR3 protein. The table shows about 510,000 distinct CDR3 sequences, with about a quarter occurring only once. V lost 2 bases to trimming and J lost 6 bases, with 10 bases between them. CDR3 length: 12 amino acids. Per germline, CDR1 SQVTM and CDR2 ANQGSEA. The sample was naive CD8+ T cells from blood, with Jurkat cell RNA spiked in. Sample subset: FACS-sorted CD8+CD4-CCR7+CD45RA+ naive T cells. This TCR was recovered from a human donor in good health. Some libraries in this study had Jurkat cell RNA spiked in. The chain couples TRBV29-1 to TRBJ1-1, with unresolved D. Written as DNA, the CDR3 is TGCAGCGTTGAATTGGGGATCCCTGAAGCTTTCTTT. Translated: CSVELGIPEAFF.